This is a list of T cell receptor beta chains from one sample in a study of blood T cell repertoires in COVID-19. The protocol was immunoSEQ multiplex PCR, while the TCRdb copy is restricted to in-frame clones and leaves out a portion. Of more than 95,000 clones in the sample, 80% to 85% were seen once. The sequenced sample was peripheral blood. These receptors were taken from a woman in her forties or fifties with acute or convalescent COVID-19. Each CDR3 is given without its conserved first and last residue. Each record gives: clone size, D gene, V gene, J gene, CDR3 protein. D genes are given only for firm matches. Some rows mark clone size as missing; the rest say once, few, many or name a class of expanded clone.

size: .
D: TRBD1
V: TRBV5-4
J: TRBJ1-6
CDR3: ASREGQGLNSPLH

size: .
D: .
V: TRBV5-5
J: TRBJ2-1
CDR3: ASSLVGSYHEQF

size: .
D: .
V: TRBV7-2
J: TRBJ2-7
CDR3: ASSLDRTKQY

size: .
D: TRBD1
V: TRBV5-1
J: TRBJ1-2
CDR3: ASSTGAPYGYT

size: .
D: TRBD1
V: TRBV19
J: TRBJ1-2
CDR3: ASRKTLTGGTFYT

size: .
D: .
V: TRBV18
J: TRBJ1-1
CDR3: ASSPMGARTEAF

size: .
D: TRBD1
V: TRBV3-1/TRBV3-2
J: TRBJ1-2
CDR3: ASSHPGQGSNGYT

size: .
D: TRBD1
V: TRBV14
J: TRBJ1-1
CDR3: ASSQGPGTAPNTEAF

size: .
D: .
V: TRBV5-1
J: TRBJ2-7
CDR3: ASSLDGRRSYEQY

size: .
D: .
V: TRBV6-5
J: TRBJ1-2
CDR3: ASRGAFGYT

size: .
D: .
V: TRBV24-1
J: TRBJ2-3
CDR3: ATSDPAVREQY

size: .
D: .
V: TRBV7-6
J: TRBJ2-3
CDR3: ASSLVSTGAFTDTQY

size: .
D: TRBD1
V: TRBV5-1
J: TRBJ2-5
CDR3: ASSSGQGQETQY

size: .
D: TRBD2
V: TRBV7-2
J: TRBJ2-3
CDR3: ASRPRASGRTDTQY

size: .
D: .
V: TRBV28
J: TRBJ2-7
CDR3: ASSFSRGPSSYEQY

size: .
D: .
V: TRBV15
J: TRBJ2-3
CDR3: ATSRRTPGTDTQY

size: .
D: TRBD1
V: TRBV6-4
J: TRBJ2-2
CDR3: ASSDPTDRGRDGELF

size: .
D: TRBD2
V: TRBV7-3
J: TRBJ2-1
CDR3: ASSLTSGGSYNEQF

size: .
D: .
V: TRBV10-3
J: TRBJ2-7
CDR3: AISAGPRGPYEQY

size: .
D: TRBD1
V: TRBV7-3
J: TRBJ2-1
CDR3: ASSFTGDVAYNEQF

size: .
D: TRBD2
V: TRBV7-6
J: TRBJ2-4
CDR3: ASSLEDSGEAKNIQY

size: .
D: .
V: TRBV2
J: TRBJ2-3
CDR3: ASSRIVLTDTQY

size: once
D: .
V: TRBV14
J: TRBJ1-2
CDR3: ASSQDQGSYGYT

size: .
D: TRBD2
V: TRBV6-1
J: TRBJ2-2
CDR3: ASSEDPGLNTGELF

size: .
D: .
V: TRBV7-2
J: TRBJ1-5
CDR3: ASSSPPAGTVRQPQH

size: .
D: .
V: TRBV11-2
J: TRBJ2-2
CDR3: ASSFTRAGSGELF

size: .
D: .
V: TRBV5-5
J: TRBJ2-7
CDR3: ASSPLGEAYEQY

size: .
D: .
V: TRBV6-4
J: TRBJ2-5
CDR3: ASSRQRGETQY

size: .
D: TRBD1
V: TRBV30
J: TRBJ1-5
CDR3: AWSPRDRNHQPQH

size: .
D: .
V: TRBV7-2
J: TRBJ2-2
CDR3: ASSLRSGSGYTGELF

size: .
D: .
V: TRBV6-5
J: TRBJ2-7
CDR3: ASSYGLESSYEQY

size: few
D: .
V: TRBV7-2
J: TRBJ2-3
CDR3: ASSHAGPRTDTQY

size: .
D: .
V: TRBV20-1
J: TRBJ2-3
CDR3: SASQAKRTDTQY

size: .
D: .
V: TRBV7-2
J: TRBJ2-5
CDR3: ASSPKTGFQETQY

size: .
D: .
V: TRBV6-5
J: TRBJ2-2
CDR3: ASSTGPWGGELF

size: .
D: .
V: TRBV7-2
J: TRBJ1-4
CDR3: ASSRGGTNEKLF

size: few
D: .
V: TRBV9
J: TRBJ2-3
CDR3: ASSVERNTDTQY

size: .
D: TRBD1
V: TRBV3-1/TRBV3-2
J: TRBJ1-1
CDR3: ASSQRYRDRATEAF

size: .
D: .
V: TRBV6-5
J: TRBJ2-3
CDR3: ASSYGGSTDTQY

size: .
D: .
V: TRBV20-1
J: TRBJ2-3
CDR3: SASLFPGFTDTQY

size: .
D: TRBD1
V: TRBV7-3
J: TRBJ1-6
CDR3: ASSLNPGGNSPLH

size: once
D: TRBD2
V: TRBV2
J: TRBJ2-4
CDR3: ASSETSLGLDKNIQY

size: .
D: TRBD1
V: TRBV9
J: TRBJ1-2
CDR3: ASSVDTRQGARHNGYT

size: once
D: TRBD1
V: TRBV9
J: TRBJ1-1
CDR3: ASSATGTGTTEAF

size: .
D: .
V: TRBV30
J: TRBJ2-7
CDR3: AWNRATYYEQY

size: .
D: .
V: TRBV5-5
J: TRBJ2-1
CDR3: ASSRGGLYNEQF

size: once
D: TRBD1
V: TRBV24-1
J: TRBJ1-2
CDR3: ATSADDRVYGYT

size: .
D: .
V: TRBV20-1
J: TRBJ2-5
CDR3: SASQEETQY

size: .
D: .
V: TRBV6-5
J: TRBJ2-3
CDR3: ASSYNGGRTDTQY

size: .
D: TRBD1
V: TRBV30
J: TRBJ1-2
CDR3: AWKPGDRRNYGYT

size: .
D: .
V: TRBV6-5
J: TRBJ1-1
CDR3: ASSLIGREAF